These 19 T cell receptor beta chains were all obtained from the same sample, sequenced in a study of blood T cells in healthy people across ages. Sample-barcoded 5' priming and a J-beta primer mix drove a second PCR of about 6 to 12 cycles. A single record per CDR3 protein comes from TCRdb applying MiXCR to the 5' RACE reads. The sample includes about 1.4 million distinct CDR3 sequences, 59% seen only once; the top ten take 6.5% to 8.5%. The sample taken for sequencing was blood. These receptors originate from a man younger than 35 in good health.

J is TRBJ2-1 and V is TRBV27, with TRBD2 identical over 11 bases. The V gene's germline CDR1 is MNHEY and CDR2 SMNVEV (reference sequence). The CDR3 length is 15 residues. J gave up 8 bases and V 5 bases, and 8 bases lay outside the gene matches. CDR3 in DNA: TGTGCCAGCAGTATTAGCGGGGGGGCTTGGTATGAGCAGTTCTTC. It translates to CASSISGGAWYEQFF.

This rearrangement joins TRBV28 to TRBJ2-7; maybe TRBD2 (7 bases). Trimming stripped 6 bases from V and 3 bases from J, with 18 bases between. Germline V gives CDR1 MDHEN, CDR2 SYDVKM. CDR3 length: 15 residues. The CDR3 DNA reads TGTGCCAGCAGCCCCCGAAAAGGGGGGGACTACGAGCAGTACTTC. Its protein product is CASSPRKGGDYEQYF.

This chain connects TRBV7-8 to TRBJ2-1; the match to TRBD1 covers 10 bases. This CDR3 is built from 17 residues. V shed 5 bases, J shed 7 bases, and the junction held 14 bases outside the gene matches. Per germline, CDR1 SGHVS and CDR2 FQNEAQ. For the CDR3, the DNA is TGTGCCAGCAGCCAAGGACAGGGGGGGTTCGTGGGTAATGAGCAGTTCTTC. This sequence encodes CASSQGQGGFVGNEQFF.

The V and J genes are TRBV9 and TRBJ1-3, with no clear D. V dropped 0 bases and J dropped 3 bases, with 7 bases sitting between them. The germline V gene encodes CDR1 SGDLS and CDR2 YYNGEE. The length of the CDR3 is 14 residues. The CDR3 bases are TGTGCCAGCAGCGTAGGGGAAGGTGGAAACACCATATATTTT. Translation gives CASSVGEGGNTIYF.

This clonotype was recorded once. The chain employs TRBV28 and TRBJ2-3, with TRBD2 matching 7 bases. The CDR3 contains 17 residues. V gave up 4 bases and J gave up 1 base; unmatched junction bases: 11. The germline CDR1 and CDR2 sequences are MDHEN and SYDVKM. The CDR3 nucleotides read TGTGCCAGCAGTTCAAAGGGGTCCCGGGGGGGCACAGATACGCAGTATTTT. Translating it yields CASSSKGSRGGTDTQYF.

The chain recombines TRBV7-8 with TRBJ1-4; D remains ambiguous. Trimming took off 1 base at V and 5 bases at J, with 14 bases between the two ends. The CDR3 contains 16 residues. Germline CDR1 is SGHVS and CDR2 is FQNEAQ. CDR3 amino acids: CASSLGVRTANEKLFF. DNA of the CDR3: TGTGCCAGCAGCTTAGGGGTTAGGACGGCGAATGAAAAACTGTTTTTT.

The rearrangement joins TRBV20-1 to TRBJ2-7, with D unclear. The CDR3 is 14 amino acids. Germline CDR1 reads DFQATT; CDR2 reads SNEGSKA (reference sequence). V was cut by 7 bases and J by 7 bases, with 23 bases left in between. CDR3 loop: CSVRMGFRYNEQYF. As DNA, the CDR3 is TGCAGTGTTAGGATGGGTTTTCGGTACAATGAGCAGTACTTC.

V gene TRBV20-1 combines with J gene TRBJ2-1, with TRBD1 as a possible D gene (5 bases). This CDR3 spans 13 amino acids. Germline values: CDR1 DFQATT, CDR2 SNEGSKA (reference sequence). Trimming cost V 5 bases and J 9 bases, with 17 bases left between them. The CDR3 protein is CSAGRRIQGEQFF. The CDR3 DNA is TGCAGTGCTGGACGAAGGATTCAGGGTGAGCAGTTCTTC.

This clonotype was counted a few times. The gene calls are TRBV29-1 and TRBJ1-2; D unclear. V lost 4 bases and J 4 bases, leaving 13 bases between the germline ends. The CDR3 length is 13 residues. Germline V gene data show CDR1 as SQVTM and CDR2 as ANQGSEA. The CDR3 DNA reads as TGCAGCGTTGTCTCCGAGCGGTTCTATGGCTACACCTTC. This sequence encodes CSVVSERFYGYTF.

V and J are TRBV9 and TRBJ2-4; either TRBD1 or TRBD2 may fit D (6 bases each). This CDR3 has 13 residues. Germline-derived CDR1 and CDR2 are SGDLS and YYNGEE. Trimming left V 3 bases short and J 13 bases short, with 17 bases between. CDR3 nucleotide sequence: TGTGCCAGCAGCGAAAGGGGGACTGGTAGGCAGTACTTC. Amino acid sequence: CASSERGTGRQYF.

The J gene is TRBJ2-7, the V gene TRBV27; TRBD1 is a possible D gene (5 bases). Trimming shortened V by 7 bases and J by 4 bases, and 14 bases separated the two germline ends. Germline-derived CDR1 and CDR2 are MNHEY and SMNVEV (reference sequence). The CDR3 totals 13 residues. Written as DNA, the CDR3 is TGTGCCAGCACCGAAGGGGCGCGGTACGAGCAGTACTTC. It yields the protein CASTEGARYEQYF.

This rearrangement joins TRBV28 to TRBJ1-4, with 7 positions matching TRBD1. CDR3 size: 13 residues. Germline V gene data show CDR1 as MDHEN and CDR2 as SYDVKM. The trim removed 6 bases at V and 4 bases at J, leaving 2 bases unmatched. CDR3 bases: TGTGCCAGCAGGGGGACAGATAATGAAAAACTGTTTTTT. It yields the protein CASRGTDNEKLFF.

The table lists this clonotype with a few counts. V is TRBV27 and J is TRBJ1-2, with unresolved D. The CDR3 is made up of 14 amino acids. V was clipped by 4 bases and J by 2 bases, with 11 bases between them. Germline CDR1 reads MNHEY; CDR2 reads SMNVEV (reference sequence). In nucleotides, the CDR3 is TGTGCCAGCAGTTCAGGAGGAGGGAACTATGGCTACACCTTC. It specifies CASSSGGGNYGYTF.

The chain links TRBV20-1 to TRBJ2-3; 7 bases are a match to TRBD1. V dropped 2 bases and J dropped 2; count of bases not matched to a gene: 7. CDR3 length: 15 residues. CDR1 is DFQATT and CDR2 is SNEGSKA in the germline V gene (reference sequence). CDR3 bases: TGCAGTGCTAGACCAACGACAGGGTACACAGATACGCAGTATTTT. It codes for CSARPTTGYTDTQYF.

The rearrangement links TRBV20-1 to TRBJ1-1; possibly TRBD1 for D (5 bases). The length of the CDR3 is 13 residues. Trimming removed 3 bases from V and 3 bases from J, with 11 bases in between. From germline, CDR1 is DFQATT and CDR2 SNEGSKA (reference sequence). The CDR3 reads CSASNEGYTEAFF. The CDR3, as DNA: TGCAGTGCTAGCAACGAGGGGTACACTGAAGCTTTCTTT.

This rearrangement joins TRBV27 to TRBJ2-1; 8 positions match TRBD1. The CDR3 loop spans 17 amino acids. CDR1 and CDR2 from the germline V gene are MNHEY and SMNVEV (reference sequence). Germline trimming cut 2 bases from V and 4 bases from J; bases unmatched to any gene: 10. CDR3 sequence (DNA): TGTGCCAGCAGTTTACACCCAGGGGGCTCTCTTTACAATGAGCAGTTCTTC. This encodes CASSLHPGGSLYNEQFF.

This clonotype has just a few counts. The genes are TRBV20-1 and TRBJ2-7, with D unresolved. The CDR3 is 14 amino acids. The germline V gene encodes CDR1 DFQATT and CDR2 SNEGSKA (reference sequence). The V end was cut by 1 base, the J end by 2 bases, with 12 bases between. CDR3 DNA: TGCAGTGCTAGAGGGTTGGGCACTACCTACGAGCAGTACTTC. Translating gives CSARGLGTTYEQYF.

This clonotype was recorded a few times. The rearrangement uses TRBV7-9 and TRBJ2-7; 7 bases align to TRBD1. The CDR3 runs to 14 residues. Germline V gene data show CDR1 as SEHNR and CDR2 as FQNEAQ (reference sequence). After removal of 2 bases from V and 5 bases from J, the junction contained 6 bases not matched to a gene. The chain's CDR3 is CASSLSDRAHEQYF. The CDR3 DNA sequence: TGTGCCAGCAGCTTATCCGACAGGGCTCACGAGCAGTACTTC. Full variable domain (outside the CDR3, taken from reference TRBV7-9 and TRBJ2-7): DTGVSQNPRHKITKRGQNVTFRCDPISEHNRLYWYRQTLGQGPEFLTYFQNEAQLEKSRLLSDRFSAERPKGSFSTLEIQRTEQGDSAMYLCASSLSDRAHEQYFGPGTRLTVT.

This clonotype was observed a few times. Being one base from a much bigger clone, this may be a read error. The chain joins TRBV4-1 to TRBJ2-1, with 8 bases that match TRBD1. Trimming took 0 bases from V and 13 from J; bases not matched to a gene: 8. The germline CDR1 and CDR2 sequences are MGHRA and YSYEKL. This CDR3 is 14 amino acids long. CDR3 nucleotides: TGCGCCAGCAGCCAAGACAGGGGGCAAGAGACCCAGTTCTTC. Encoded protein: CASSQDRGQETQFF.